This T cell receptor beta chain appears in the sequencing data of a study of Ad26.COV2.S vaccination and SARS-CoV-2 variants. Study-wide background: Enrolled in COV1001, the donor was in the Ad26.COV2.S trial arm, which received the vaccine.

As for treatment: about 20 received Ad26.COV2.S at low or high dose, single or two shots; 5 received placebo; per-sample allocation not given. Day 63 following the first vaccine or placebo injection was when the samples were taken. Per germline, CDR1 MGHRA and CDR2 YSYEKL. The length of the CDR3 is 15 residues. With 0 bases removed from V and 5 bases from J, the gap between germline ends came to 13 bases. This clone was detected only once. The method was immunoSEQ multiplex PCR; TCRdb's version includes in-frame clones alone and lacks a portion of them. The table includes just over 350,000 clones, 80% to 90% detected once.

Specimen: peripheral blood, collected in a trial of Ad26.COV2.S vaccine versus placebo. This TCR was sampled from a person between 18 and 65 years old who received the Ad26.COV2.S COVID-19 vaccine or a placebo. J is TRBJ1-2 and V is TRBV4-1, with D possibly being TRBD1 (5 bases). The CDR3 nucleotides are TGCGCCAGCAGCCAAGAGGGGCAGGGCACTTATGGCTACACCTTC. Protein product: CASSQEGQGTYGYTF.